This T cell receptor (beta chain) comes out of a study of T cell responses to AZD1222 COVID-19 vaccine. Overall study: Pooled samples include second doses given at about 4 or 12 weeks. General study points: After two AZD1222 doses, spike-specific TCR breadth and depth rose versus day 0.

Method: immunoSEQ multiplex PCR; TCRdb's copy keeps in-frame clones and lacks some. Among roughly 110,000 clones listed, more than 85% were seen once. To note about this clone: Its specificity is not known.

Trimming cost V 6 bases and J 2 bases; bases outside gene matches: 14. The germline gives CDR1 MNHNY, CDR2 SVGAGI (reference sequence). The CDR3 totals 17 residues. The TCR comes from an adult in good health. The chain couples TRBV6-6 to TRBJ2-5, with 8 nucleotides matching TRBD1. Source: peripheral blood, taken on day 0 of AZD1222 vaccination. CDR3 in amino acids: CASSRRKTGEGQETQYF. The CDR3 DNA reads TGTGCCAGCAGCCGACGTAAGACAGGGGAAGGTCAAGAGACCCAGTACTTC.